This T cell receptor (beta chain) was captured in a study of cytomegalovirus exposure and HLA in healthy donors. The PCR used 60 Vbeta and 13 Jbeta primers. Produced via immunoSEQ multiplex PCR; TCRdb's table is partial and in-frame only. The data show about 150,000 clones, roughly three quarters seen once. The CDR3 runs 14 residues. In germline, CDR1 is MDHEN, CDR2 SYDVKM. The V and J ends lost 3 bases and 7 bases, in that order; junction bases with no gene match: 5. Turning to this clone: The target antigen is unknown.

Regarding the study as a whole: Sequence variants that were highly shared formed a cluster that was likely a sequencing artifact.

This receptor was identified in a man in his thirties or forties in good health and CMV-seronegative. The rearrangement uses TRBV28 and TRBJ1-2; 10 nucleotides match TRBD1. Sequencing was done on a sample of PBMCs. CDR3 nucleotide sequence: TGTGCCAGCAGTTTGGGGGACAGGGGCTTTGGCTACACCTTC. Protein: CASSLGDRGFGYTF.